These 15 T cell receptor beta chains share one sample of origin, sequenced in a study of shared clonotypes between healthy human individuals. CD45RO-negative, CCR7-positively selected cells formed the naive CD8 fraction, excluding terminally differentiated effector memory CD45RA+ cells. The assay was immunoSEQ multiplex PCR, and TCRdb's table has in-frame clones only and misses some. The sample holds about 2 million clones, approximately 95% seen once. Sample: naive CD8+ T cells sorted from blood. Source of these receptors: a man younger than 35 in good health.

This chain joins TRBV11-1 and TRBJ2-3; TRBD2 might be the D (6 bases). The length of the CDR3 is 14 residues. Trimming took off 5 bases at V and 2 bases at J, with 11 bases between the two ends. Germline V lookup: CDR1 SGHAT, CDR2 FQDESV (reference sequence). As DNA, the CDR3 is TGTGCCAGCAGCCCAGCGGGTCCCACAGATACGCAGTATTTT. Its protein is CASSPAGPTDTQYF.

This chain connects TRBV7-6 to TRBJ2-7, with a possible D match to TRBD2 (6 bases). The germline V and J ends were trimmed by 5 bases and 3 bases, with 14 bases remaining between them. This CDR3 spans 14 amino acids. Germline V lookup: CDR1 SGHVS, CDR2 FNYEAQ. In DNA form, the CDR3 reads TGTGCCAGCAGCGAGGCGGGACCAAGCTACGAGCAGTACTTC. Translation: CASSEAGPSYEQYF. Using reference TRBV7-6 and TRBJ2-7 for the parts outside the CDR3, the full variable domain is GAGVSQSPRYKVTKRGQDVALRCDPISGHVSLYWYRQALGQGPEFLTYFNYEAQQDKSGLPNDRFSAERPEGSISTLTIQRTEQRDSAMYRCASSEAGPSYEQYFGPGTRLTVT.

The rearrangement uses TRBV4-1 and TRBJ2-7; 7 bases are a match to TRBD1. The V and J ends lost 5 bases and 2 bases, in that order; junction bases with no gene match: 12. This CDR3 has 16 amino acids. Germline V gene data show CDR1 as MGHRA and CDR2 as YSYEKL. Here the CDR3 DNA reads TGCGCCAGCAGCTACTCGAAGGGACAGCCGGCCTACGAGCAGTACTTC. It translates to CASSYSKGQPAYEQYF.

CDR3 nucleotides: TGTGCCAGCAGTCCCTGGCCCAGGACCGGGGAGCTGTTTTTT. Protein: CASSPWPRTGELFF. This chain joins TRBV6-6 and TRBJ2-2; D gene uncertain. V lost 5 bases and J lost 5, with 12 bases in between. This CDR3 has 14 amino acids. Germline CDR1 and CDR2: MNHNY and SVGAGI (reference sequence).

As concerns this clone: The junction and the germline gene differ at one end; a read error may be behind it. This sequence joins TRBV7-9 and TRBJ2-3, with 7 nucleotides matching TRBD1. This CDR3 has 15 amino acids. The germline gives CDR1 SEHNR, CDR2 FQNEAQ (reference sequence). CDR3 nucleotide sequence: TGTGCCAGCAGGCCAGACAGGGCCGGCACGGATACGCAGTATTTT. This sequence encodes CASRPDRAGTDTQYF.

The chain is built from TRBV7-2 and TRBJ1-6, with D maybe TRBD1 (6 bases). The germline V and J ends were trimmed by 5 bases and 8 bases, with 10 bases remaining between them. Germline CDR1 SGHTA, CDR2 FQGNSA. The CDR3 has 13 amino acids. The CDR3 here is CASSETGYSPLHF. The CDR3 DNA sequence: TGTGCCAGCAGCGAAACAGGGTATTCACCCCTCCACTTT.

A note on this clone: At the DNA level, this CDR3 is encoded by other sequences in the same sample as well. The CDR3 loop is CASSYSTGERAYEQYF. CDR3 DNA: TGTGCCAGCAGTTACTCGACAGGGGAAAGAGCCTACGAGCAGTACTTC. The gene calls are TRBV6-5 and TRBJ2-7, with 8 bases fitting TRBD1. The CDR3 runs 16 residues. Germline-derived CDR1 and CDR2 are MNHEY and SVGAGI. With 0 bases clipped from V and 2 bases from J, the junction kept 6 bases outside the gene matches.

A word on this clone: One junction end disagrees with the germline gene, perhaps due to a read error. The rearrangement links TRBV7-6 to TRBJ2-1; D is unclear. The CDR3 loop spans 9 amino acids. Germline V gene sequence: CDR1 SGHVS, CDR2 FNYEAQ. The CDR3 spells CALLGRHLF. The CDR3 nucleotides read TGCGCCCTCCTGGGCCGCCACCTCTTC.

The gene calls are TRBV5-1 and TRBJ1-2; D is ambiguous. V dropped 4 bases and J dropped 4 bases, with 11 bases sitting between them. CDR3 size: 13 residues. The germline V gene has CDR1 SGHRS and CDR2 YFSETQ. CDR3 nucleotide sequence: TGCGCCAGCAGCCCCTTGCGGGGCTATGGCTACACCTTC. Translated: CASSPLRGYGYTF. Full variable domain (missing parts from reference TRBV5-1 and TRBJ1-2): KAGVTQTPRYLIKTRGQQVTLSCSPISGHRSVSWYQQTPGQGLQFLFEYFSETQRNKGNFPGRFSGRQFSNSRSEMNVSTLELGDSALYLCASSPLRGYGYTFGSGTRLTVV.

In its sample, this clone was seen once. The chain employs TRBV7-8 and TRBJ2-3; 8 bases map to TRBD1. With V trimmed by 5 bases and J by 4 bases, 11 bases remained unmatched. The CDR3 is 16 amino acids. From germline, CDR1 is SGHVS and CDR2 FQNEAQ. This chain's CDR3 is CASSPTPGGLADTQYF. The CDR3 coding sequence is TGTGCCAGCAGCCCCACCCCAGGGGGCTTAGCAGATACGCAGTATTTT.

The table lists this clone with many counts. The sample contains more than one DNA sequence encoding this CDR3. V gene TRBV7-9 combines with J gene TRBJ2-7; D ambiguous. Between the trimmed V and J ends, which lost 4 bases and 3 bases, there was a span of 7 bases. This CDR3 is built from 12 residues. The germline V gene has CDR1 SEHNR and CDR2 FQNEAQ (reference sequence). CDR3 residues: CASSYENYEQYF. For the CDR3, the DNA is TGTGCCAGCAGCTACGAAAACTACGAGCAGTACTTC.

The chain combines TRBV9 with TRBJ2-2; TRBD1 matches 8 bases. The CDR3 contains 16 residues. The ends lost 0 bases at V and 6 bases at J; junction bases unmatched: 7. Germline CDR1 reads SGDLS; CDR2 reads YYNGEE. The CDR3 DNA reads TGTGCCAGCAGCGTAGAGGGACAGGATAAGGCCGGGGAGCTGTTTTTT. This encodes CASSVEGQDKAGELFF.

The chain couples TRBV19 to TRBJ1-3; D is unclear. Trimming stripped 4 bases from V and 0 bases from J, with 10 bases between. The CDR3 extends over 15 amino acids. Germline V CDR1 and CDR2: LNHDA, SQIVND (reference sequence). CDR3 DNA: TGTGCCAGTAGTAAGGGCTTCAGCTCTGGAAACACCATATATTTT. It codes for CASSKGFSSGNTIYF.

The chain uses TRBV28 and TRBJ2-7; unclear D gene. The germline gives CDR1 MDHEN, CDR2 SYDVKM. V dropped 3 bases and J dropped 0 bases, with 9 bases sitting between them. The CDR3 loop spans 14 amino acids. CDR3 DNA: TGTGCCAGCAGTTTCTTACACAGCTCCTACGAGCAGTACTTC. This sequence encodes CASSFLHSSYEQYF.

This chain connects TRBV7-2 to TRBJ2-7, with TRBD2 identical over 11 bases. This CDR3 is built from 14 residues. Unmatched junction bases numbered 8, after V lost 8 bases and J lost 5 bases. The germline V gene encodes CDR1 SGHTA and CDR2 FQGNSA. The CDR3 coding sequence is TGTGCCAGCCGAACCGGGACTAGCGGAGACGAGCAGTACTTC. Encoded protein: CASRTGTSGDEQYF.